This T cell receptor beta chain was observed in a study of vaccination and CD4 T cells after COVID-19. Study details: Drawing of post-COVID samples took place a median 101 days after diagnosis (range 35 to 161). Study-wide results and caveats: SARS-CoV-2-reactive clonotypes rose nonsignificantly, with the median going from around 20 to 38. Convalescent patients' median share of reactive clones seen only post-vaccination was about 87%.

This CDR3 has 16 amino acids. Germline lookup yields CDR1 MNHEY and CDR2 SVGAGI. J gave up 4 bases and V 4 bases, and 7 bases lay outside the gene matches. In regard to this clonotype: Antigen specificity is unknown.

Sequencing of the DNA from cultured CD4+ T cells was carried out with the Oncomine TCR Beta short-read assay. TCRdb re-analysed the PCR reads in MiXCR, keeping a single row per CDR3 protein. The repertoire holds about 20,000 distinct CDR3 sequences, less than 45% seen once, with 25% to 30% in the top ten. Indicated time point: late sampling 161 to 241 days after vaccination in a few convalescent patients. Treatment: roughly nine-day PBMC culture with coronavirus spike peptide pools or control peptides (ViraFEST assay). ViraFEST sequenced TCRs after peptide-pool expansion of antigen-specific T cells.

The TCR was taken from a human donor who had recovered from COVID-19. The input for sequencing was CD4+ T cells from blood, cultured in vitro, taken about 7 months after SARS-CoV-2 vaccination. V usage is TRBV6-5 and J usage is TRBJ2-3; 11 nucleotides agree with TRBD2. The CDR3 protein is CASSSLTSGRSDTQYF. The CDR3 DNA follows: TGTGCCAGCAGTTCCCTAACTAGCGGGAGATCAGATACGCAGTATTTT.